This T cell receptor beta chain was sequenced for a study of blood T cell repertoires in COVID-19. Study details: Some COVID-19 samples were acute and others convalescent; all came from the United States, Italy and Spain. Nucleic acid was either cDNA or gDNA, and it came from T cells, B-cell-depleted T cells, or PBMCs.

As processed by the authors: Estimation of nucleated cell counts was performed using reference gene primer amplification. The method was immunoSEQ multiplex PCR; TCRdb's version includes in-frame clones alone and lacks a portion of them. Clone size and V and J calls were adopted from that table, with D and trimming inferred from the DNA. The sample lists about 59,000 clones; about 93% were seen once. This CDR3 region has 14 residues. V lost 7 bases and J lost 2; bases outside the gene matches: 5. The germline CDR1 and CDR2 sequences are MNHEY and SMNVEV (reference sequence). The clonotype comes from a man aged 80 or over with acute or convalescent COVID-19. The sequencing sample was made of peripheral blood. The V gene is TRBV27, the J gene TRBJ2-3; 8 bases align to TRBD2. This CDR3 is CASTIGLATDTQYF. CDR3 nucleotides: TGTGCCAGCACCATTGGACTAGCCACAGATACGCAGTATTTT.